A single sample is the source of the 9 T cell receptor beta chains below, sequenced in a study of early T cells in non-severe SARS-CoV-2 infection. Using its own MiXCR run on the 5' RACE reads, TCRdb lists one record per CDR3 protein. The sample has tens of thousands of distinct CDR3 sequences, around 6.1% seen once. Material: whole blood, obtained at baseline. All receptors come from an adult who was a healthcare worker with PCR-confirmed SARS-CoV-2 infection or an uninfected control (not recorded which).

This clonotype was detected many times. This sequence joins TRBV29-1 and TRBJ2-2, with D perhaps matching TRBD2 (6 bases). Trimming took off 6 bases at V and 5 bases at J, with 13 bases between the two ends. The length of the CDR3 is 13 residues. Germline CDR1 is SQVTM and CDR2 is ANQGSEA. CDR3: CSVRGWGTGELFF. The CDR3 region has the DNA TGCAGCGTCCGGGGGTGGGGGACCGGGGAGCTGTTTTTT.

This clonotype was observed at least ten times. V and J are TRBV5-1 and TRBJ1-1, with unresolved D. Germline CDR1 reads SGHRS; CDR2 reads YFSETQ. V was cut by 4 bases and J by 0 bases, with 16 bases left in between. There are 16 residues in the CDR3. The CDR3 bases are TGCGCCAGCAGCATAATACCGAGGCTGGTGAACACTGAAGCTTTCTTT. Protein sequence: CASSIIPRLVNTEAFF.

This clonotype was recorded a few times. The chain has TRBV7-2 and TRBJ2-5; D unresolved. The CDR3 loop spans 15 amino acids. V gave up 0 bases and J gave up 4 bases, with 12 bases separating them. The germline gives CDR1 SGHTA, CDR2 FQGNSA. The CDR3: CASSLATAARETQYF. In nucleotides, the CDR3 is TGTGCCAGCAGCTTAGCAACAGCAGCGAGAGAGACCCAGTACTTC.

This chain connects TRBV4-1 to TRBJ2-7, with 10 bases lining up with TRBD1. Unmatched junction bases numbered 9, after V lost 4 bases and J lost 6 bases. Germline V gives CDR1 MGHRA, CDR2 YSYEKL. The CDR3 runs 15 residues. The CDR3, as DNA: TGCGCCAGCAGCCTCAGGGGGACAGGGGCCTCCGAGCAGTACTTC. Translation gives CASSLRGTGASEQYF.

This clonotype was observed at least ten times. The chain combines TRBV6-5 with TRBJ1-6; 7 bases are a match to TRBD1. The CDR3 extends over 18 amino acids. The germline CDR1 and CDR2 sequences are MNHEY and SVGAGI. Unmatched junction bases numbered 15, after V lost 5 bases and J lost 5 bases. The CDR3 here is CASSKPTILGQNNSPLHF. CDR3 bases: TGTGCCAGCAGTAAACCCACTATTCTGGGACAGAATAATTCACCCCTCCACTTT.

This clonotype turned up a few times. The CDR3 nucleotides are TGTGCCAGCAGCTTAGAGGCTAGCGGGGCTACCTACAATGAGCAGTTCTTC. Translated, it gives CASSLEASGATYNEQFF. This sequence joins TRBV7-6 and TRBJ2-1, with TRBD2 identical over 9 bases. Trimming removed 1 base from V and 2 bases from J; junction bases left unmatched: 6. The CDR3 runs 17 residues. Germline V gives CDR1 SGHVS, CDR2 FNYEAQ.

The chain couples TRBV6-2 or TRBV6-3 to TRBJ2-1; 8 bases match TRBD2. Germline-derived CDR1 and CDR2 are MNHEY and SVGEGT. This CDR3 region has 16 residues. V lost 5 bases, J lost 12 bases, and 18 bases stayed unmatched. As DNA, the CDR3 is TGTGCCAGCAGTGGTCGAGAGAGCGGGAGAGTGAAGGGGCAGTTCTTC. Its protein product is CASSGRESGRVKGQFF.

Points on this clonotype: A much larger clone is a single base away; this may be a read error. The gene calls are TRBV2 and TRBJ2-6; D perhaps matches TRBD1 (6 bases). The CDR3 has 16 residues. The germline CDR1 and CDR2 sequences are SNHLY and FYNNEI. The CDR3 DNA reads TGTGCCAGCAGTGAAGCGGACAGCTCTGGGGCCGACGTCCTGACTTTC. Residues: CASSEADSSGADVLTF.

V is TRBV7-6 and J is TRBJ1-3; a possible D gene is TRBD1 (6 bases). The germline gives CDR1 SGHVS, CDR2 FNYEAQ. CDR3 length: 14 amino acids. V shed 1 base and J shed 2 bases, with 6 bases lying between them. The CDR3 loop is CASSLGGPGNTIYF. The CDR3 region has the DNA TGTGCCAGCAGCTTAGGGGGGCCTGGAAACACCATATATTTT.